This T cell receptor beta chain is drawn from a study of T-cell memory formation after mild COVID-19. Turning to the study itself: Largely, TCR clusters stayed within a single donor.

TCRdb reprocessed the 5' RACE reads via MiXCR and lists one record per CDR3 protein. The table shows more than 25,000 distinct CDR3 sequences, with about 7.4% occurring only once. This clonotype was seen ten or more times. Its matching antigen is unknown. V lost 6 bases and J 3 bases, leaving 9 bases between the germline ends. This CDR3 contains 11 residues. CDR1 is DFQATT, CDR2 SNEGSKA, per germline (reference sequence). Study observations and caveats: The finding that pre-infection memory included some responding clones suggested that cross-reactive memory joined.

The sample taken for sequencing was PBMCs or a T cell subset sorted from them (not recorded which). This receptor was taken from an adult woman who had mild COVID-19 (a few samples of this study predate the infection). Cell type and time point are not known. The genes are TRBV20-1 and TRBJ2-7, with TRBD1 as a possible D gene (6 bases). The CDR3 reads CSAAGDYEQYF. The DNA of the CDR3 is TGCAGTGCGGCAGGGGACTACGAGCAGTACTTC.